The clone carrying this T cell receptor beta chain appeared many times. TCRdb re-called the RT-PCR reads through MiXCR, storing one row per CDR3 protein. The sample yields about 680,000 distinct CDR3 sequences, 13% to 15% seen once. This CDR3 has 15 residues. V shed 3 bases and J shed 7 bases, with 16 bases lying between them. Germline CDR1 MNHNS, CDR2 SASEGT. The sequenced sample was memory CD4+ T cells from blood. The receptor was isolated from a female donor in good health, serving as a healthy control. The rearrangement joins TRBV6-1 to TRBJ2-1; no definite D call. The CDR3 region is CASSDASRPRNEQFF. As DNA, the CDR3 is TGTGCCAGCAGTGACGCGAGTAGGCCCAGGAATGAGCAGTTCTTC.